This is a list of T cell receptor beta chains from one sample in a study of cytomegalovirus exposure and HLA in healthy donors. Assay: immunoSEQ multiplex PCR; the TCRdb copy retains only in-frame clones and omits some. The sample carries 130,000 or so clones, 70% to 90% recorded once. Sample: PBMCs. Source of these receptors: a woman aged 18-35 years in good health and CMV-seronegative. The CDR3 runs from the conserved cysteine through the conserved F or W. The D gene is left open where the match is weak. Size tells how often a clone was seen (once, few, many) or the class of an expanded clone, and some rows leave it out.

size	V	D	J	DNA	CDR3
.	TRBV11-3	.	TRBJ1-1	TGTGCCAGCAGCCAACAGGGCTGGGATAAAACGGTGAACACTGAAGCTTTCTTT	CASSQQGWDKTVNTEAFF
.	TRBV9	.	TRBJ2-2	TGTGCCAGCAGCGCCGACGGAGGGGCATACACCGGGGAGCTGTTTTTT	CASSADGGAYTGELFF
.	TRBV10-3	TRBD1	TRBJ1-2	TGTGCCACCAAGGGGACAGGGTCGGTGTGGGGCTACACCTTC	CATKGTGSVWGYTF
.	TRBV30	TRBD1	TRBJ2-2	TGTGCCTGGAAGCAGGGGGCAGTCGGGGAGCTGTTTTTT	CAWKQGAVGELFF
.	TRBV4-2	TRBD2	TRBJ2-7	TGTGCCAGCAGCCAAGTAGCGGGGGACTACGAGCAGTACTTC	CASSQVAGDYEQYF
.	TRBV4-3	TRBD2	TRBJ2-7	TGCGCCAGCAGCCAAGGCACTAGCGGGGGATTCTACGAGCAGTACTTC	CASSQGTSGGFYEQYF
.	TRBV28	.	TRBJ1-1	TGTGCCAGGTTTGGAATTGGGGGGGTTGACACTGAAGCTTTCTTT	CARFGIGGVDTEAFF
once	TRBV5-6	TRBD1	TRBJ2-7	TGTGCCAGCAGCACGGGACAGGACTACCTTTACGAGCAGTACTTC	CASSTGQDYLYEQYF
.	TRBV19	.	TRBJ2-7	TGTGCCAGTAGTATAGACCCGGCCCGGGGGAGCGAGCAGTACTTC	CASSIDPARGSEQYF
many	TRBV15	TRBD1	TRBJ1-5	TGTGCCACCAGCACCTATTCGGGACAGGGCTTTCAGCCCCAGCATTTT	CATSTYSGQGFQPQHF
.	TRBV29-1	TRBD1	TRBJ1-2	TGCAGCGTTGAGGGGAGACAGGGGTCTAGCTATGGCTACACCTTC	CSVEGRQGSSYGYTF
.	TRBV2	TRBD2	TRBJ2-1	TGTGCCAGCAAACTAGCGGGGGCCTCCAGTGAGCAGTTCTTC	CASKLAGASSEQFF
.	TRBV11-1	.	TRBJ2-5	TGTGCCAGCAGCTTAGCTAGCTCGAGCGCCGAGACCCAGTACTTC	CASSLASSSAETQYF
.	TRBV5-1	TRBD1	TRBJ2-7	TGCGCCAGCAGCCCTCGGGGACAGGGGGCAGGTGAGCAGTACTTC	CASSPRGQGAGEQYF
.	TRBV27	TRBD2	TRBJ2-1	TGTGCCAGCGGACCCTATAGCGGGACCTCCTACAATGAGCAGTTCTTC	CASGPYSGTSYNEQFF
once	TRBV5-1	TRBD1	TRBJ1-2	TGCGCCAGCAGACCCGGACAGGAGAACTATGGCTACACCTTC	CASRPGQENYGYTF
few	TRBV11-3	TRBD1	TRBJ2-1	TGTGCCAGCAGCTTCCCGGGACAGGGGATGCGTGAGCAGTTCTTC	CASSFPGQGMREQFF
.	TRBV9	TRBD2	TRBJ2-7	TGTGCCAGCAGCGTCCTATCCGGAACTAGCGACGAGCAGTACTTC	CASSVLSGTSDEQYF
.	TRBV2	.	TRBJ2-7	TGTGCCAGCAAAGGGGTCTCCTACGAGCAGTACTTC	CASKGVSYEQYF
.	TRBV9	TRBD2	TRBJ2-7	TGTGCCAGCAGCGCGACTAGCGGGAGCCCCTACGAGCAGTACTTC	CASSATSGSPYEQYF
.	TRBV7-3	TRBD2	TRBJ2-7	TGTGCCAGCAGCTTAGCTAGCGGGGGGACCTACGAGCAGTACTTC	CASSLASGGTYEQYF
.	TRBV9	.	TRBJ2-2	TGTGCCAGCAGCGTGGGCGGGACGAACACCGGGGAGCTGTTTTTT	CASSVGGTNTGELFF
.	TRBV6-1	.	TRBJ2-7	TGTGCCAGCAGTTCGCGACTCACCTACGAGCAGTACTTC	CASSSRLTYEQYF
.	TRBV5-8	TRBD1	TRBJ2-7	TGTGCCAGCAGCTTGGGACAGGGGAACGCCTACGAGCAGTACTTC	CASSLGQGNAYEQYF
.	TRBV2	.	TRBJ2-5	TGTGCCAGCAGTGAGCGGGGTTGGAAGACCCAGTACTTC	CASSERGWKTQYF
.	TRBV2	.	TRBJ2-7	TGTGCCAGCACCACAGGGCCGCCCTACGAGCAGTACTTC	CASTTGPPYEQYF
.	TRBV5-8	.	TRBJ1-5	TGTGCCAGCAGCCCATACGGCGGGCAGCCCCAGCATTTT	CASSPYGGQPQHF
.	TRBV28	TRBD1	TRBJ1-5	TGTGCCAGCAGTCGACAGGGGGCTAATGGTCAGCCCCAGCATTTT	CASSRQGANGQPQHF